Below, one T cell receptor (beta chain) is given with its context. This sample stems from a study of control samples from healthy donors and cancer patients. Trimming pared 5 bases from V and 8 bases from J, leaving 12 bases between. CDR3 length: 12 amino acids. From germline, CDR1 is SGHVS and CDR2 FQNEAQ. The protocol was immunoSEQ multiplex PCR, while the TCRdb copy is restricted to in-frame clones and leaves out a portion. Of 60,000 to 65,000 clones listed, almost 85% are singletons. The genes are TRBV7-8 and TRBJ1-2; D is possibly TRBD1 (6 bases). The sample was blood. This clonotype originated in a man aged 40-49 years in good health. The CDR3 nucleotides are TGTGCCAGCAGCCACGCAGGGGTGGGCTACACCTTC. Protein: CASSHAGVGYTF.